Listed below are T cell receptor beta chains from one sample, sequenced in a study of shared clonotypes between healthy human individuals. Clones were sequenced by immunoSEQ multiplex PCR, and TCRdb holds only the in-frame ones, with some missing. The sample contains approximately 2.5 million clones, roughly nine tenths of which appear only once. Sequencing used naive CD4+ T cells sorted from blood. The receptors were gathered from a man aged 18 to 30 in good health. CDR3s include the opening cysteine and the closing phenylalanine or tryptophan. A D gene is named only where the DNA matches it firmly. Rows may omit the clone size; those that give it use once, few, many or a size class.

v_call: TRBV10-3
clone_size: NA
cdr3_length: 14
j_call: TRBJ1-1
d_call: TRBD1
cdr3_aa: CAISGTGRDTEAFF
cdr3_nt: TGTGCCATCAGTGGGACAGGGAGGGACACTGAAGCTTTCTTT

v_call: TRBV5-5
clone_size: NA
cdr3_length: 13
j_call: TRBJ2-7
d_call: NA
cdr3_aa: CASSRQDSYEQYF
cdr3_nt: TGTGCCAGCAGCAGACAGGATTCCTACGAGCAGTACTTC

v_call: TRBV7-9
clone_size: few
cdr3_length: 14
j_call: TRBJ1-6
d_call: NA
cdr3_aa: CASSADAANSPLHF
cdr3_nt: TGTGCCAGCAGCGCGGATGCGGCTAATTCACCCCTCCACTTT

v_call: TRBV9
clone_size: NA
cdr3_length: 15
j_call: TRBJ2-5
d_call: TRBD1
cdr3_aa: CASSRRSAGGETQYF
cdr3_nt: TGTGCCAGCAGCCGTAGGTCCGCAGGGGGAGAGACCCAGTACTTC

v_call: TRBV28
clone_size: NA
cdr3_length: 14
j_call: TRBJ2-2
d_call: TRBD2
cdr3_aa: CASSGTRPTGELFF
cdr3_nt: TGTGCCAGCAGCGGGACTAGGCCCACCGGGGAGCTGTTTTTT

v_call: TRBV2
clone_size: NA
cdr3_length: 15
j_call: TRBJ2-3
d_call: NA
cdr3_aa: CASSELRPSTDTQYF
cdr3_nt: TGTGCCAGCAGTGAGCTCAGGCCTAGCACAGATACGCAGTATTTT

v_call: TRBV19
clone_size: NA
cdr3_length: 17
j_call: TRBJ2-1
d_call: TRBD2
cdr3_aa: CASSQGSGRPPYNEQFF
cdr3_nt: TGTGCCAGTAGTCAGGGTAGCGGGAGGCCGCCCTACAATGAGCAGTTCTTC

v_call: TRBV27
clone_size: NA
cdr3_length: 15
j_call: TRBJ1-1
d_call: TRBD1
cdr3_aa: CASSMRTGTNTEAFF
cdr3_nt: TGTGCCAGCAGTATGAGGACAGGGACGAACACTGAAGCTTTCTTT

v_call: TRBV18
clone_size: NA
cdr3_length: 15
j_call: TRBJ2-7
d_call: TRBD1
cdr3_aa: CASSPGQTSSYEQYF
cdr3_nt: TGTGCCAGCTCTCCGGGACAGACGAGCTCCTACGAGCAGTACTTC

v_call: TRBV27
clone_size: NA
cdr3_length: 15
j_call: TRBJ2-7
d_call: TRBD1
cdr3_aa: CASSLGQGKTYEQYF
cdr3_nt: TGTGCCAGCAGTTTAGGACAGGGTAAGACCTACGAGCAGTACTTC

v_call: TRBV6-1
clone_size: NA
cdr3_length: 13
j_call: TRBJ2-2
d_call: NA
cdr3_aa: CATAPLNTGELFF
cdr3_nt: TGTGCCACGGCGCCCTTGAACACCGGGGAGCTGTTTTTT

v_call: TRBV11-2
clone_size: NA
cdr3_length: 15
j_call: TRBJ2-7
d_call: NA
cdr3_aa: CASSVSGQEPYEQYF
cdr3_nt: TGTGCCAGCAGCGTATCGGGGCAGGAGCCCTACGAGCAGTACTTC

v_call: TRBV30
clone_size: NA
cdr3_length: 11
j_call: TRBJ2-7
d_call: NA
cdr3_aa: CAWSVKNEQYF
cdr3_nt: TGTGCCTGGAGTGTAAAGAACGAGCAGTACTTC

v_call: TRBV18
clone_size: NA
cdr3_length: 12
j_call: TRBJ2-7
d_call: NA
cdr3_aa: CASSPTGDEQYF
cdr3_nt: TGTGCCAGCTCACCCACTGGGGACGAGCAGTACTTC

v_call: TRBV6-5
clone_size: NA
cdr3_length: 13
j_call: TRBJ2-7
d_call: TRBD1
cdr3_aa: CASHRTGGNEQYF
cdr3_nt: TGTGCCAGCCACAGGACAGGGGGCAACGAGCAGTACTTC

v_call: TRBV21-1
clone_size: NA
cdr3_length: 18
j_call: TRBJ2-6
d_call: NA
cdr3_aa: CASSAQGTLGGGANVLTF
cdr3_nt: TGTGCCAGCAGCGCACAGGGGACGCTCGGCGGGGGGGCCAACGTCCTGACTTTC

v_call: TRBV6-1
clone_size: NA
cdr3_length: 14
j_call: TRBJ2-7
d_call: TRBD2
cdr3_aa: CASTRTSGSYEQYF
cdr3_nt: TGTGCCAGCACTAGGACTAGCGGGAGCTACGAGCAGTACTTC

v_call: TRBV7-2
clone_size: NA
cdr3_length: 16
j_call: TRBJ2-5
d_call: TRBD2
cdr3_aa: CASSLGTSGGQETQYF
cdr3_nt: TGTGCCAGCAGCCTCGGGACTAGCGGGGGGCAAGAGACCCAGTACTTC

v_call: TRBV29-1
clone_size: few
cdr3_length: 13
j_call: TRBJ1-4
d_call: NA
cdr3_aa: CSVALGTNEKLFF
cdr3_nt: TGCAGCGTTGCTCTAGGCACTAATGAAAAACTGTTTTTT

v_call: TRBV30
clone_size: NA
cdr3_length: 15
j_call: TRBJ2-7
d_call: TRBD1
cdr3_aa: CAWTIRGTGPYEQYF
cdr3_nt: TGTGCCTGGACCATACGGGGGACAGGGCCCTACGAGCAGTACTTC

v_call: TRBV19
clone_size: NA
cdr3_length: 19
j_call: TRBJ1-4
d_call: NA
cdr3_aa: CASSQRPGTLQYGEEKLFF
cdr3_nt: TGTGCCAGTAGTCAACGACCCGGGACACTACAATATGGGGAGGAAAAACTGTTTTTT

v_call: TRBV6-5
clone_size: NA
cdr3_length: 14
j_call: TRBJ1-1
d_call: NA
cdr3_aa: CASSRIKGSAEAFF
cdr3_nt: TGTGCCAGCAGCCGAATTAAGGGTTCAGCTGAAGCTTTCTTT

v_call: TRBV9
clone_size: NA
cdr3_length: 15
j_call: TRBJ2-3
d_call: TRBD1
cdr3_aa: CASSPAGQGTDTQYF
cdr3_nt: TGTGCCAGCAGCCCGGCAGGACAGGGAACAGATACGCAGTATTTT

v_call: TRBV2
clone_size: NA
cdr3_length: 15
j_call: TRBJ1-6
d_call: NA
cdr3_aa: CASSDRGGLSSPLHF
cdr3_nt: TGTGCCAGCAGTGATCGGGGGGGCCTTAGTTCACCCCTCCACTTT

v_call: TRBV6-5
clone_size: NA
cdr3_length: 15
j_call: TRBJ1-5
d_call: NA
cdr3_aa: CASSYSVQGNQPQHF
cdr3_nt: TGTGCCAGCAGTTACTCGGTGCAGGGCAATCAGCCCCAGCATTTT

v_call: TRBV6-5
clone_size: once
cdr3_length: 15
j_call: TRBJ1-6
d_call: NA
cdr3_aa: CASRQASSYNSPLHF
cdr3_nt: TGTGCCAGCAGACAGGCGAGCTCCTATAATTCACCCCTCCACTTT

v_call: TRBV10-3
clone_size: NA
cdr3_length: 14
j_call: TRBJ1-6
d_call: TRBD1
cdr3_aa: CAISDGTGNSPLHF
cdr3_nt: TGTGCCATCAGTGACGGGACAGGGAATTCACCCCTCCACTTT

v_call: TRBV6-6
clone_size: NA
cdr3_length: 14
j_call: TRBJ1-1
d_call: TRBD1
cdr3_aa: CASRGQGLNTEAFF
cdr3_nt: TGTGCCAGCAGGGGACAGGGGTTGAACACTGAAGCTTTCTTT

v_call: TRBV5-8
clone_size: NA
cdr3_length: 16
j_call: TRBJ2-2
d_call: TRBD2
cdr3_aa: CASSPGLAGFTGELFF
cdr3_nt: TGTGCCAGCAGCCCCGGACTAGCGGGTTTCACCGGGGAGCTGTTTTTT

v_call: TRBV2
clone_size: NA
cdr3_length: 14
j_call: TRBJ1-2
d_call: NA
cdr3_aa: CASRGEGTTYGYTF
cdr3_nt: TGTGCCAGCAGGGGTGAGGGGACAACCTATGGCTACACCTTC

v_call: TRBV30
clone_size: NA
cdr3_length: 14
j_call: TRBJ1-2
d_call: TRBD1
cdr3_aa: CAWTPGQGNYGYTF
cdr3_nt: TGTGCCTGGACCCCGGGACAGGGGAACTATGGCTACACCTTC

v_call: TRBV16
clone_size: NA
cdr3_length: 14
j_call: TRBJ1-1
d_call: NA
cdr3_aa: CASSQSGGGQAAFF
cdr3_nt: TGTGCCAGCAGCCAATCGGGCGGTGGTCAAGCAGCTTTCTTT

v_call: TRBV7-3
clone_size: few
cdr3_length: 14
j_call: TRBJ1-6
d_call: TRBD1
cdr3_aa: CASSSGTGDSPLHF
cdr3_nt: TGTGCCAGCTCCTCTGGGACAGGTGATTCACCCCTCCACTTT